This TCR beta chain was profiled in a study of T cell responses to AZD1222 COVID-19 vaccine. About the study: Researchers grouped second doses given at about 4 or about 12 weeks into one pool.

A note on this clone: The target antigen is unknown.

Study-level results: The reported proportion of spike-specific TCRs targeting unmutated variant regions was nearly half. Females made up more of the donors, who were largely white British, and clonal diversity may have come out too low. Along spike, vaccine-associated CD4 TCRs were found throughout, with dominance at 160-218 and 743-854.

Produced via immunoSEQ multiplex PCR; TCRdb's table is partial and in-frame only. The sample has approximately 110,000 clones, 80% to 90% seen once; the top ten hold about 1.2%. CDR1 SGHNT and CDR2 YYREEE come from the germline V gene (reference sequence). Between the trimmed V and J ends, which lost 6 bases and 7 bases, there was a span of 19 bases. CDR3 length: 14 residues. This material consisted of peripheral blood, taken on day 0 of AZD1222 vaccination. This TCR was recovered from an adult in good health. The J gene is TRBJ1-2, the V gene TRBV5-4; D might be TRBD1 (5 bases). DNA of the CDR3: TGTGCCAGCACCAATGGGGCGCGAGTTGGTGGCTACACCTTC. Translation: CASTNGARVGGYTF.